This T cell receptor (beta chain) was profiled in a study of radiotherapy plus CTLA-4 blockade in lung cancer. Study in general: The study recorded objective responses in 15% to 20% of patients and disease control in 31%. Points from the study as a whole: Alongside interferon-beta, early blood T cell clone dynamics were reportedly the best predictor of response. TCR clones of tumor origin grew in blood after radiotherapy plus ipilimumab.

The J segment lost 5 bases and the V segment lost 0 bases, leaving 8 bases of the junction unmatched. The CDR3 consists of 15 residues. Germline CDR1 is SGHKS and CDR2 is YYEKEE (reference sequence). Assay used: immunoSEQ multiplex PCR; TCRdb lists only in-frame clones, some missing. The sample lists under 95,000 clones, around 81% occurring once. This clone was recorded at least ten times. What it binds is not known. Those patients who had chemo-refractory metastatic non-small-cell lung cancer were given focal radiation along with CTLA-4 blockade through ipilimumab. Sequenced material: peripheral blood, taken from a patient treated with radiotherapy plus ipilimumab. The sequence came from a human donor with non-small cell lung cancer whose response to radiotherapy plus ipilimumab could not be evaluated. Some clones in this sample may be carry-over from other donors' samples. The V call is TRBV5-5, the J call TRBJ2-7, with 7 nucleotides matching TRBD1. This CDR3 reads CASSLAGTEQHEQYF. The CDR3 DNA follows: TGTGCCAGCAGCTTGGCCGGGACAGAGCAACACGAGCAGTACTTC. The full variable domain, in which reference TRBV5-5 and TRBJ2-7 provide the parts outside the CDR3, is DAGVTQSPTHLIKTRGQQVTLRCSPISGHKSVSWYQQVLGQGPQFIFQYYEKEERGRGNFPDRFSARQFPNYSSELNVNALLLGDSALYLCASSLAGTEQHEQYFGPGTRLTVT.